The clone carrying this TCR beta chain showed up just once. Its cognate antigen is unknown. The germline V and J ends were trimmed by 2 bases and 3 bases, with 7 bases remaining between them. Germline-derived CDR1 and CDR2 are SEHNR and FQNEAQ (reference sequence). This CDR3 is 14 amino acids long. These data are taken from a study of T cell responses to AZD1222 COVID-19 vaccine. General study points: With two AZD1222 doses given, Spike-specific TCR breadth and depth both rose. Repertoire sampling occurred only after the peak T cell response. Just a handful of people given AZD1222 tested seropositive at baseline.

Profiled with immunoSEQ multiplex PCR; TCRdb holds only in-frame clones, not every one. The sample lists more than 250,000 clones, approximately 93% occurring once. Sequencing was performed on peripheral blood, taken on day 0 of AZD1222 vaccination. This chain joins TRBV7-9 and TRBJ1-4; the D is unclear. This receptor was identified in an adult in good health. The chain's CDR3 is CASSLSESNEKLFF. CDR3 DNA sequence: TGTGCCAGCAGCTTAAGCGAGTCTAATGAAAAACTGTTTTTT.